This TCR beta chain originates from a study of blood T cells in healthy people across ages. Study-level information: Per every two T cells, about one barcoded beta molecule was captured by template switching.

A second PCR, run for about 7 to 11 cycles, used a sample-barcoded 5' primer plus a J-beta primer mix. Each CDR3 protein gets one entry after TCRdb re-called the 5' RACE reads with MiXCR. This sample has 700,000 or so distinct CDR3 sequences; 22% occur once, and the top ten carry approximately 20%. Specimen: blood. The receptor was isolated from an older man in good health.

In DNA form, the CDR3 reads TGTGCCAGCAGTTTGTCGGCAGGTGACGGTGAAAAACTGTTTTTT. This encodes CASSLSAGDGEKLFF. The chain joins TRBV28 to TRBJ1-4; no firm D call. This CDR3 region has 15 residues. Trimming pared 3 bases from V and 7 bases from J, leaving 15 bases between. Germline V gene data show CDR1 as MDHEN and CDR2 as SYDVKM.